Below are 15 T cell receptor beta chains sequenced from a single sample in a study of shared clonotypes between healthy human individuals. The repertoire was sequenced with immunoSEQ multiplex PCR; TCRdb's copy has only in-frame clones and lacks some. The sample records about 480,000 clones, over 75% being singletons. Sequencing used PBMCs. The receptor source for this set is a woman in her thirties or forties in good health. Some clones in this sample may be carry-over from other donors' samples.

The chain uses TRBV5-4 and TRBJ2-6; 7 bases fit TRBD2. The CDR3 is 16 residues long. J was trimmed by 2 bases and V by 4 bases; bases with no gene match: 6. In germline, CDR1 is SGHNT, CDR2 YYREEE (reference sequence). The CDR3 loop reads CASSPQLATGANVLTF. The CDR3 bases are TGTGCCAGCAGCCCCCAACTAGCGACTGGGGCCAACGTCCTGACTTTC.

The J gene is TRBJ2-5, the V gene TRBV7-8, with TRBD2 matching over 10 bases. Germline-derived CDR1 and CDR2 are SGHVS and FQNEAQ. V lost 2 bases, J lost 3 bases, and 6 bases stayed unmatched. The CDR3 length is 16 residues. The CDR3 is CASSLRTGTSEETQYF. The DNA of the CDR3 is TGTGCCAGCAGCTTAAGAACCGGGACTAGCGAAGAGACCCAGTACTTC. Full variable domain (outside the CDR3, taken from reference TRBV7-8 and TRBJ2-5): GAGVSQSPRYKVAKRGQDVALRCDPISGHVSLFWYQQALGQGPEFLTYFQNEAQLDKSGLPSDRFFAERPEGSVSTLKIQRTQQEDSAVYLCASSLRTGTSEETQYFGPGTRLLVL.

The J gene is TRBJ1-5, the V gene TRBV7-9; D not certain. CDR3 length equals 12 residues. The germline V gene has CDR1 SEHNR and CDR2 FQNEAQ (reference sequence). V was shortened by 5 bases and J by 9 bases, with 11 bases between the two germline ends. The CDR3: CASSGEWGPQHF. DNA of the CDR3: TGTGCCAGCAGCGGAGAGTGGGGGCCCCAGCATTTT.

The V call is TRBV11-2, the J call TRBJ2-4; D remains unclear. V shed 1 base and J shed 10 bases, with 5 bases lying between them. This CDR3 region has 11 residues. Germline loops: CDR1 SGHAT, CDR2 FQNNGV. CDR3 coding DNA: TGTGCCAGCAGCTTAGCTGTAATTCAGTACTTC. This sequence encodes CASSLAVIQYF.

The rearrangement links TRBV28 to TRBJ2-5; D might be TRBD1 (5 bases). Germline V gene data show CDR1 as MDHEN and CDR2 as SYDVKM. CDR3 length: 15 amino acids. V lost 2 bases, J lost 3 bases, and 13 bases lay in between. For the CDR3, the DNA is TGTGCCAGCAGTTTAGCCGGACACCTGAAAGAGACCCAGTACTTC. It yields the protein CASSLAGHLKETQYF.

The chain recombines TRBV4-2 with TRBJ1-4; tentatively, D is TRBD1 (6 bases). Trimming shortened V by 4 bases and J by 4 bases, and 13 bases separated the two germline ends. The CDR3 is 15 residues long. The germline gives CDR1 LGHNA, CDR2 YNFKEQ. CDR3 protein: CASSLNREVNEKLFF. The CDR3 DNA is TGTGCCAGCAGCCTAAACAGGGAGGTTAATGAAAAACTGTTTTTT.

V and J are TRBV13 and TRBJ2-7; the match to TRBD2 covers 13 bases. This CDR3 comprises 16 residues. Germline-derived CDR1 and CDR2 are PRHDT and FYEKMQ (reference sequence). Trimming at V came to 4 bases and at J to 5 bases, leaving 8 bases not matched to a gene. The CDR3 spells CASSSGLAGAWDEQYF. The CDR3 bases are TGTGCCAGCAGCTCCGGACTAGCGGGAGCCTGGGACGAGCAGTACTTC.

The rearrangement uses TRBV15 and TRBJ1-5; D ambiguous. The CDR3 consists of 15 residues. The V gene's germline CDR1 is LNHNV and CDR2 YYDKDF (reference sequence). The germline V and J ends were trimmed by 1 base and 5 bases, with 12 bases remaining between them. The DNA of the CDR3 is TGTGCCACCAGCAGAGCGACAAATTCGGATCAGCCCCAGCATTTT. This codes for CATSRATNSDQPQHF.

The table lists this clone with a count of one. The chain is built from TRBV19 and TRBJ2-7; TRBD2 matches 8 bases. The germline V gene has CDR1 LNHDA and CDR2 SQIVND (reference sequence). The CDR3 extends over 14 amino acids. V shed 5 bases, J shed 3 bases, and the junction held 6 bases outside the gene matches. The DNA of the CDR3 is TGTGCCAGTAGTCCGGGACTAGAGCTCTACGAGCAGTACTTC. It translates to CASSPGLELYEQYF.

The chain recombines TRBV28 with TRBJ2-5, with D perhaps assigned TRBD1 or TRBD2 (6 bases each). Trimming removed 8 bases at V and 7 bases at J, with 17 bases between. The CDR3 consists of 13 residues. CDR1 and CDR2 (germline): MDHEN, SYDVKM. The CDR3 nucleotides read TGTGCCAGCCGGGGGACACCCGGGGGGACCCAGTACTTC. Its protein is CASRGTPGGTQYF.

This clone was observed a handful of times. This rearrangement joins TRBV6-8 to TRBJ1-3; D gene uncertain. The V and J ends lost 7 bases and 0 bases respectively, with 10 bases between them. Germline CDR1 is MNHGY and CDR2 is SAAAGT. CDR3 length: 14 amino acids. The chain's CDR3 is CASKPGSSGNTIYF. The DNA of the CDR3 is TGTGCCAGCAAGCCGGGATCCTCTGGAAACACCATATATTTT.

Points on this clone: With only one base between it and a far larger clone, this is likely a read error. This CDR3 reads CASSEWENTEAFF. The CDR3 nucleotides read TGTGCCAGCAGTGAATGGGAGAACACTGAAGCTTTCTTT. This chain connects TRBV6-1 to TRBJ1-1; D is undetermined. Per germline, CDR1 MNHNS and CDR2 SASEGT. Trimming stripped 2 bases from V and 1 base from J, with 5 bases between. The CDR3 spans 13 residues.

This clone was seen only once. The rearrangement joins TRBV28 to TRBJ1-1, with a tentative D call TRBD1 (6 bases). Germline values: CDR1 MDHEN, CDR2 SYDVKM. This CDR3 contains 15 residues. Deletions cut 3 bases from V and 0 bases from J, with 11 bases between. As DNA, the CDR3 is TGTGCCAGCAGTTTCGTAGGGACAATGAACACTGAAGCTTTCTTT. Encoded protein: CASSFVGTMNTEAFF.

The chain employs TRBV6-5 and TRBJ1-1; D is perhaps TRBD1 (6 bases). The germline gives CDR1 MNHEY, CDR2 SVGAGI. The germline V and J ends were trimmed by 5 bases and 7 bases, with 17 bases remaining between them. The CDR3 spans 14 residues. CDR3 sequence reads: CASSENRDPLEAFF. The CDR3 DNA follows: TGTGCCAGCAGTGAAAACAGGGATCCGCTTGAAGCTTTCTTT.

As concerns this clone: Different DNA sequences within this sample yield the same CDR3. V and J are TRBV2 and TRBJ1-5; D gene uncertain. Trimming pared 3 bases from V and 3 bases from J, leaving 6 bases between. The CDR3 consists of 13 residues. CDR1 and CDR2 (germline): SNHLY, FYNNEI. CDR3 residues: CASSEEVNQPQHF. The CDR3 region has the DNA TGTGCCAGCAGTGAGGAGGTCAATCAGCCCCAGCATTTT.